This paragraph covers one T cell receptor beta chain sequence. The antigen is not known. Combining iRepertoire HTBI primers with Arm-PCR of CDR3 regions, the authors built TCR beta libraries. TCRdb redid the calling of the multiplex PCR reads with MiXCR, one entry per CDR3 protein. In the table there are about 660,000 distinct CDR3 sequences, around 30% of which are singletons. Time point: persistent/refractory GD, antithyroid drugs over 5 years with positive TRAb. After RNA was extracted from PBMCs, the TCR library was made from it. EDTA tubes received roughly 10 milliliters of drawn peripheral blood. The sample originates from a study of regulatory T cells in long-lasting Graves disease. Study conclusions and caveats: The study found persistent patients shared more public clonotypes (approximately 2,700) than new patients (about 1,000). The small sample size may have reduced accuracy. Persistent disease favored TRBV28, TRBJ1-2 and TRBJ2-5.

With V trimmed by 5 bases and J by 3 bases, 9 bases remained unmatched. The germline V gene has CDR1 LGHDT and CDR2 YNNKEL (reference sequence). The CDR3 has 15 amino acids. The source material was peripheral blood mononuclear cells (PBMCs), sampled when the disease was refractory, from a patient treated with antithyroid drugs. The chain uses TRBV3-1 and TRBJ1-1; 7 positions agree with TRBD1. This TCR was sampled from a female donor with Graves disease. This CDR3 is CASSARTGDHTEAFF. In DNA, the CDR3 is TGTGCCAGCAGCGCCCGCACAGGGGATCACACTGAAGCTTTCTTT.